The 14 T cell receptor beta chains reported below all come from one sample, sequenced in a study of T cells in Graves' hyperthyroidism and ophthalmopathy. Amplified regions were TCR beta CDR3 sequences from RNA transcripts. In the first-round RT-PCR of the TCR CDR3, the HTBI primer set was used. One entry per CDR3 protein, called by TCRdb with MiXCR from the multiplex PCR reads. The sample carries hundreds of thousands of distinct CDR3 sequences, roughly 14% recorded once. The sequencing input was blood. These receptor sequences come from a young man with Graves' ophthalmopathy.

The V call is TRBV4-2, the J call TRBJ1-3; no definite D call. The ends were cut back, 0 bases at V and 1 base at J, with 13 bases in the middle. CDR3 size: 17 residues. Germline values: CDR1 LGHNA, CDR2 YNFKEQ. The DNA for the CDR3 is TGTGCCAGCAGCCAAGATCCGACCGCGGGATCTGGAAACACCATATATTTT. Its translation is CASSQDPTAGSGNTIYF.

The table lists this clonotype with many counts. This chain joins TRBV28 and TRBJ2-2; D gene ambiguous. Trimming cost V 8 bases and J 2 bases, with 12 bases left between them. Germline V CDR1 and CDR2: MDHEN, SYDVKM. CDR3 size: 14 residues. The CDR3 nucleotides are TGTGCCAGCGTTTACGGCGGAAACACCGGGGAGCTGTTTTTT. This translates into CASVYGGNTGELFF.

The chain couples TRBV7-9 to TRBJ2-7; TRBD2 matches at 7 bases. The germline V gene encodes CDR1 SEHNR and CDR2 FQNEAQ (reference sequence). CDR3 length: 17 residues. V shed 2 bases and J 0 bases; nucleotides not matched to a gene: 10. As DNA, the CDR3 is TGTGCCAGCAGCTTATCGCCGGGAGGACCAACCTCCTACGAGCAGTACTTC. Residues: CASSLSPGGPTSYEQYF.

This clonotype has ten or more counts. This sequence joins TRBV9 and TRBJ2-7; the D call may be TRBD1 or TRBD2 (5 bases each). The CDR3 is 11 residues long. The V end lost 3 bases, the J end lost 6 bases, and 7 bases lay between the germline ends. Germline V gene sequence: CDR1 SGDLS, CDR2 YYNGEE. The CDR3 DNA follows: TGTGCCAGCAGCGGGGACGGCGAGCAGTACTTC. Amino acid sequence: CASSGDGEQYF.

This clonotype occurred many times. The chain carries TRBV12-3 or TRBV12-4 and TRBJ2-7; D might be TRBD2 (5 bases). This CDR3 contains 14 residues. V was pared by 1 base and J by 3 bases, with 10 bases between. The CDR3 spells CASSLGGVSYEQYF. The DNA for the CDR3 is TGTGCCAGCAGTTTAGGGGGAGTCAGCTACGAGCAGTACTTC.

In the case of this clonotype: One end of the junction fails to match germline, which may point to a read error. This chain's CDR3 is CASRGTSGVGLSYEEYF. For the CDR3, the DNA is TGTGCCAGTAGGGGGACTAGCGGGGTGGGTCTCTCCTACGAGGAGTACTTC. J is TRBJ2-7 and V is TRBV19, with 13 bases identical to TRBD2. The CDR3 has 17 amino acids. CDR1 is LNHDA and CDR2 is SQIVND in the germline V gene (reference sequence).

Ten or more counts support this clonotype. The chain uses TRBV27 and TRBJ2-7, with TRBD2 matching over 8 bases. Germline values: CDR1 MNHEY, CDR2 SMNVEV (reference sequence). V lost 5 bases, J lost 7 bases, and 7 bases stayed unmatched. This CDR3 region has 13 residues. The CDR3 bases are TGTGCCAGCAGTGGCAGCGGGAGTGGAGAGCAGTACTTC. It translates to CASSGSGSGEQYF.

This sequence joins TRBV5-1 and TRBJ2-2; 8 bases map to TRBD1. V dropped 10 bases and J dropped 5; count of bases not matched to a gene: 4. Per germline, CDR1 SGHRS and CDR2 YFSETQ. This CDR3 has 12 amino acids. This CDR3 is CALTGDTGELFF. The CDR3, as DNA: TGCGCCTTGACAGGGGATACCGGGGAGCTGTTTTTT.

This clonotype was detected ten times or more. V gene TRBV7-2 combines with J gene TRBJ1-5, with 8 bases lining up with TRBD1. Germline CDR1 SGHTA, CDR2 FQGNSA. CDR3 length equals 15 residues. V was clipped by 1 base and J by 1 base; unmatched bases: 0. The DNA of the CDR3 is TGTGCCAGCAGCTTAGGGGACAGGAGCAATCAGCCCCAGCATTTT. Translated, it gives CASSLGDRSNQPQHF. Full variable domain (rest looked up from reference TRBV7-2 and TRBJ1-5): GAGVSQSPSNKVTEKGKDVELRCDPISGHTALYWYRQSLGQGLEFLIYFQGNSAPDKSGLPSDRFSAERTGGSVSTLTIQRTQQEDSAVYLCASSLGDRSNQPQHFGDGTRLSIL.

The V call is TRBV27, the J call TRBJ2-7; 7 nucleotides match TRBD1. This CDR3 spans 14 amino acids. Germline V gives CDR1 MNHEY, CDR2 SMNVEV (reference sequence). Losses at the gene ends were 6 bases for V and 4 bases for J; bases not matched to a gene: 9. The CDR3 DNA reads TGTGCCAGCAGCAAACAGGGGAGAGGGTACGAGCAGTACTTC. Its protein product is CASSKQGRGYEQYF.

V gene TRBV6-4 combines with J gene TRBJ1-5, with no clear D. The CDR3 consists of 15 residues. The germline V gene has CDR1 MRHNA and CDR2 SNTAGT. Trimming left V 0 bases short and J 9 bases short, with 15 bases between. This CDR3 reads CASSDSPESSRPQHF. The DNA of the CDR3 is TGTGCCAGCAGTGACTCCCCCGAAAGCAGTCGGCCCCAGCATTTT.

The count of this clonotype is one. The gene calls are TRBV6-1 and TRBJ1-4, with D uncertain. The CDR3 consists of 17 residues. CDR1 is MNHNS, CDR2 SASEGT, per germline. Trimming shortened V by 0 bases and J by 0 bases, and 11 bases separated the two germline ends. CDR3 in DNA: TGTGCCAGCAGTGAAGCGCCTCTGACTACAACTAATGAAAAACTGTTTTTT. Translating gives CASSEAPLTTTNEKLFF.

V is TRBV24-1 and J is TRBJ2-1; 11 positions agree with TRBD1. Germline CDR1 reads KGHDR; CDR2 reads SFDVKD. V lost 9 bases and J lost 4; bases outside the gene matches: 4. The CDR3 is made up of 14 amino acids. CDR3 protein: CATSGTGGYNEQFF. The CDR3 nucleotides read TGTGCCACCTCCGGGACAGGGGGGTACAATGAGCAGTTCTTC.

This clonotype came up a few times. The chain uses TRBV5-4 and TRBJ2-7, with D possibly matching TRBD1 (5 bases). Deletions cut 4 bases from V and 6 bases from J, with 14 bases between. Per the germline V gene, CDR1 is SGHNT and CDR2 is YYREEE (reference sequence). The length of the CDR3 is 13 residues. The CDR3 DNA follows: TGTGCCAGCAGCGAAGGACAATTCAGCGAGCAGTACTTC. It is translated as CASSEGQFSEQYF.